The 18 T cell receptor beta chains listed next were all sequenced from one sample in a study of T cell responses to AZD1222 COVID-19 vaccine. The assay was immunoSEQ multiplex PCR, and TCRdb's table has in-frame clones only and misses some. Among about 140,000 clones listed, around nine tenths were seen once. The sample was peripheral blood, taken 28 days after the second AZD1222 dose. The receptors derive from an adult who received the AZD1222 COVID-19 vaccine.

This chain joins TRBV14 and TRBJ2-1; D is unclear. CDR3 size: 14 residues. Germline V gives CDR1 SGHDN, CDR2 FVKESK. With 0 bases removed from V and 4 bases from J, the gap between germline ends came to 7 bases. The CDR3 region has the DNA TGTGCCAGCAGCCAAGAGACGCCATACAATGAGCAGTTCTTC. Translating it yields CASSQETPYNEQFF. Variable domain in full (rest from reference TRBV14 and TRBJ2-1): EAGVTQFPSHSVIEKGQTVTLRCDPISGHDNLYWYRRVMGKEIKFLLHFVKESKQDESGMPNNRFLAERTGGTYSTLKVQPAELEDSGVYFCASSQETPYNEQFFGPGTRLTVL.

The chain uses TRBV5-1 and TRBJ2-1; no clear D gene. The CDR3 consists of 14 residues. Per germline, CDR1 SGHRS and CDR2 YFSETQ. Between the trimmed V and J ends, which lost 3 bases and 7 bases, there was a span of 14 bases. The CDR3 region is CASSWAGIGNEQFF. The CDR3 coding sequence is TGCGCCAGCAGCTGGGCAGGAATAGGGAATGAGCAGTTCTTC. Based on the CDR3 plus reference TRBV5-1 and TRBJ2-1, the full variable domain is KAGVTQTPRYLIKTRGQQVTLSCSPISGHRSVSWYQQTPGQGLQFLFEYFSETQRNKGNFPGRFSGRQFSNSRSEMNVSTLELGDSALYLCASSWAGIGNEQFFGPGTRLTVL.

The chain joins TRBV29-1 to TRBJ2-7; 7 bases agree with TRBD1. The V segment lost 5 bases and the J segment 5 bases; nucleotides outside the gene matches: 6. CDR1 and CDR2 (germline): SQVTM, ANQGSEA. This CDR3 contains 12 residues. The CDR3 protein is CSVRQGPHEQYF. The CDR3 DNA reads as TGCAGCGTTCGACAGGGCCCCCACGAGCAGTACTTC.

The chain carries TRBV7-3 and TRBJ2-1; 10 nucleotides agree with TRBD1. V trimming: 5 bases; J trimming: 3 bases; junction bases outside the gene matches: 7. The germline V gene encodes CDR1 SGHTA and CDR2 FQGTGA. CDR3 size: 16 residues. The CDR3 DNA follows: TGTGCCAGCAGCGCTAGACAGGGGGCCTTCTACAATGAGCAGTTCTTC. It is translated as CASSARQGAFYNEQFF.

This clone was recorded a few times. V gene TRBV5-4 combines with J gene TRBJ2-7; 8 nucleotides match TRBD1. Germline values: CDR1 SGHNT, CDR2 YYREEE (reference sequence). The CDR3 contains 13 residues. V lost 3 bases and J lost 5; bases outside the gene matches: 4. The CDR3 DNA follows: TGTGCCAGCAGCTCCCAGGGACAGGACGAGCAGTACTTC. It translates to CASSSQGQDEQYF. Complete variable domain (other parts from reference TRBV5-4 and TRBJ2-7): ETGVTQSPTHLIKTRGQQVTLRCSSQSGHNTVSWYQQALGQGPQFIFQYYREEENGRGNFPPRFSGLQFPNYSSELNVNALELDDSALYLCASSSQGQDEQYFGPGTRLTVT.

The chain couples TRBV7-9 to TRBJ2-2, with D possibly called TRBD1 or TRBD2 (5 bases each). This CDR3 has 12 amino acids. Trimming left V 6 bases short and J 7 bases short, with 9 bases between. Germline V gene sequence: CDR1 SEHNR, CDR2 FQNEAQ (reference sequence). In nucleotides, the CDR3 is TGTGCCAGCAGTGAGGGGCACGGGGAGCTGTTTTTT. Translating it yields CASSEGHGELFF. The full variable domain, with the rest looked up from reference TRBV7-9 and TRBJ2-2, is DTGVSQNPRHKITKRGQNVTFRCDPISEHNRLYWYRQTLGQGPEFLTYFQNEAQLEKSRLLSDRFSAERPKGSFSTLEIQRTEQGDSAMYLCASSEGHGELFFGEGSRLTVL.

The chain couples TRBV7-3 to TRBJ2-1; 9 positions agree with TRBD1. Germline trimming cut 6 bases from V and 9 bases from J; bases unmatched to any gene: 9. The CDR3 is 14 residues long. CDR1 is SGHTA, CDR2 FQGTGA, per germline. The CDR3 reads CASRAGTGNPEQFF. For the CDR3, the DNA is TGTGCCAGCAGGGCCGGGACAGGGAATCCTGAGCAGTTCTTC.

The J gene is TRBJ2-7, the V gene TRBV5-1, with a possible D match to TRBD2 (7 bases). Germline loops: CDR1 SGHRS, CDR2 YFSETQ. CDR3 length: 17 residues. Trimming shortened V by 5 bases and J by 0 bases, and 21 bases separated the two germline ends. DNA for the CDR3: TGCGCCAGCAGTCGAAGTTCGGGGGGCGAGAGCTCCTACGAGCAGTACTTC. Translating it yields CASSRSSGGESSYEQYF.

This sequence joins TRBV7-8 and TRBJ1-2, with unresolved D. With 8 bases removed from V and 5 bases from J, the gap between germline ends came to 15 bases. The CDR3 consists of 13 residues. Germline CDR1 and CDR2: SGHVS and FQNEAQ. In nucleotides, the CDR3 is TGTGCCAGCCGACCGGGGTTTCAGTATGGCTACACCTTC. Its translation is CASRPGFQYGYTF.

This clone was observed a single time. The junction and the germline gene differ at one end; a read error may be behind it. This sequence joins TRBV14 and TRBJ2-7, with no clear D. This CDR3 spans 11 amino acids. CDR1 is SGHDN and CDR2 is FVKESK in the germline V gene. The DNA for the CDR3 is TGTGCCAGCAGCCAAAAGGCTCCGAAGGACTTC. Translated: CASSQKAPKDF.

V is TRBV2 and J is TRBJ2-2, with 7 positions matching TRBD2. Germline V gene lookup returns CDR1 SNHLY and CDR2 FYNNEI. This CDR3 has 16 residues. With 3 bases clipped from V and 5 bases from J, the junction kept 9 bases outside the gene matches. This CDR3 reads CASSEVAGAGTGELFF. DNA of the CDR3: TGTGCCAGCAGTGAGGTTGCGGGAGCGGGAACCGGGGAGCTGTTTTTT.

The V gene is TRBV4-1, the J gene TRBJ2-7; 9 bases fit TRBD2. Germline lookup yields CDR1 MGHRA and CDR2 YSYEKL. This CDR3 is 15 amino acids long. J was trimmed by 4 bases and V by 2 bases; bases with no gene match: 6. The CDR3 loop reads CASSQSLAGQYEQYF. In nucleotides, the CDR3 is TGCGCCAGCAGCCAATCCCTAGCGGGGCAATACGAGCAGTACTTC.

The V call is TRBV7-2, the J call TRBJ2-2; perhaps TRBD2 as D (5 bases). Trimming took 5 bases from V and 4 from J, leaving 17 bases between them. From germline, CDR1 is SGHTA and CDR2 FQGNSA. The CDR3 is 16 amino acids. CDR3 amino acids: CASSPPSQRATGELFF. The CDR3 region has the DNA TGTGCCAGCAGCCCCCCCTCCCAGAGGGCCACCGGGGAGCTGTTTTTT.

The chain uses TRBV9 and TRBJ2-1; 12 bases agree with TRBD2. The CDR3 spans 15 residues. Germline V lookup: CDR1 SGDLS, CDR2 YYNGEE. J was trimmed by 9 bases and V by 2 bases; bases with no gene match: 6. The CDR3 sequence is CASSVASGRASEQFF. As DNA, the CDR3 is TGTGCCAGCAGCGTCGCTAGCGGGAGGGCCAGTGAGCAGTTCTTC.

As DNA, the CDR3 is TGCGCCAGCAGCGAAGCTGGGGTAGGGGTCTCAAACACCGGGGAGCTGTTTTTT. Translated, it gives CASSEAGVGVSNTGELFF. This chain joins TRBV5-1 and TRBJ2-2; D may be TRBD1 (5 bases). Trimming took off 4 bases at V and 2 bases at J, with 21 bases between the two ends. The CDR3 has 18 amino acids. Germline V gives CDR1 SGHRS, CDR2 YFSETQ.

The chain links TRBV20-1 to TRBJ2-7; D not certain. Per germline, CDR1 DFQATT and CDR2 SNEGSKA (reference sequence). The CDR3 is 11 residues long. V was pared by 3 bases and J by 5 bases, with 8 bases between. CDR3 sequence: CSARIVNEQYF. In nucleotides, the CDR3 is TGCAGTGCTAGGATAGTGAACGAGCAGTACTTC.

V and J are TRBV3-1 (or the pseudogene TRBV3-2) and TRBJ2-7, with D possibly being TRBD1 (5 bases). The V end lost 0 bases, the J end lost 3 bases, and 6 bases lay between the germline ends. CDR3 length: 13 residues. In germline, CDR1 is LGHDT, CDR2 YNNKEL (reference sequence). CDR3 residues: CASSQDRDYEQYF. Written as DNA, the CDR3 is TGTGCCAGCAGCCAAGACAGGGACTACGAGCAGTACTTC.

The chain combines TRBV11-2 with TRBJ2-3; TRBD2 aligns across 12 bases. V lost 3 bases to trimming and J lost 4 bases; unmatched junction nucleotides: 5. The CDR3 extends over 16 amino acids. From germline, CDR1 is SGHAT and CDR2 FQNNGV. The CDR3 reads CASSFLAGGLPDTQYF. The DNA of the CDR3 is TGTGCCAGCAGCTTCCTAGCGGGGGGGCTACCAGATACGCAGTATTTT.